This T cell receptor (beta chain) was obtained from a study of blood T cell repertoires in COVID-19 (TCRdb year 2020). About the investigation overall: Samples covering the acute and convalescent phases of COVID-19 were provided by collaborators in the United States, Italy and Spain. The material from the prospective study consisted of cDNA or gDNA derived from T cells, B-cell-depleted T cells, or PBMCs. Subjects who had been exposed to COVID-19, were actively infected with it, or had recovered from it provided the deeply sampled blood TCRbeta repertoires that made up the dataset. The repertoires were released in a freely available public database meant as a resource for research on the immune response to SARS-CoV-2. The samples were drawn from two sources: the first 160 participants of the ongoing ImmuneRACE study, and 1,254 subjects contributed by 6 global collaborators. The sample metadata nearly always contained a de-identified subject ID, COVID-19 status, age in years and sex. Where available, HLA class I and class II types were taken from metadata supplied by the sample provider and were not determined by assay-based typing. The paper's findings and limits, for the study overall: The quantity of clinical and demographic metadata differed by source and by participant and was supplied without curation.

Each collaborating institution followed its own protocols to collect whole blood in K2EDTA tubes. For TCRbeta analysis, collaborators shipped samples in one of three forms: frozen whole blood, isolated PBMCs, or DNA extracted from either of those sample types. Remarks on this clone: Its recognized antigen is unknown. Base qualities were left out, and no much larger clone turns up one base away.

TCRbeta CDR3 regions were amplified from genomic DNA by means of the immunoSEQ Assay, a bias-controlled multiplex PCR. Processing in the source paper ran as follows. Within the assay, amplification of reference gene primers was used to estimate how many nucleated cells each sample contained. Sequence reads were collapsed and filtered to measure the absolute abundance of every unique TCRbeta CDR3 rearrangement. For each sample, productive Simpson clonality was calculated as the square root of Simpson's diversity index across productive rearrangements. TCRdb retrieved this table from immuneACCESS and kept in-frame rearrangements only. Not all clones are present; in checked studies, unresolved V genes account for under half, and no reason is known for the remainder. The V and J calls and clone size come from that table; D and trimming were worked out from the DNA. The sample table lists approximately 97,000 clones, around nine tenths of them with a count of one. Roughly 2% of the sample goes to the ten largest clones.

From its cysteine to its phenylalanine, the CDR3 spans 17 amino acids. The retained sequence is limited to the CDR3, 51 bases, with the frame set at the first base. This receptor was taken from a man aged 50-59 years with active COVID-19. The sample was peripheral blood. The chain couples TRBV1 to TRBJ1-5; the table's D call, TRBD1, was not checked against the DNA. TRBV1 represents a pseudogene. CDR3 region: CTSSQYHRDRGNQPQHF. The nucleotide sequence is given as TGCACCAGCAGCCAATACCACCGGGACAGGGGGAATCAGCCCCAGCATTTT.